The 8 T cell receptor beta chains presented below share a single source sample, sequenced in a study of T cell changes during pregnancy in multiple sclerosis. Sequencing used immunoSEQ multiplex PCR; TCRdb keeps in-frame clones, though not all of them. The sample yields some 100,000 clones, about 92% seen once. Material: peripheral blood, obtained in the second trimester of pregnancy. Receptors were obtained from a female donor with multiple sclerosis, enrolled in a pregnancy study.

The chain uses TRBV30 and TRBJ1-6, with TRBD1 matching 8 bases. This CDR3 spans 17 amino acids. Germline assignment: CDR1 GTSNPN and CDR2 SVGIG (reference sequence). Trimming at V came to 1 base and at J to 1 base, leaving 6 bases not matched to a gene. CDR3 nucleotides: TGTGCCTGGAGTGGAGGACAGGGAGGGTCCTATAATTCACCCCTCCACTTT. Its protein product is CAWSGGQGGSYNSPLHF. Using reference TRBV30 and TRBJ1-6 for the parts outside the CDR3, the full variable domain is SQTIHQWPATLVQPVGSPLSLECTVEGTSNPNLYWYRQAAGRGLQLLFYSVGIGQISSEVPQNLSASRPQDRQFILSSKKLLLSDSGFYLCAWSGGQGGSYNSPLHFGNGTRLTVT.

This chain links TRBV5-1 with TRBJ2-2; 10 bases agree with TRBD2. The CDR3 consists of 17 residues. V trimming: 4 bases; J trimming: 2 bases; junction bases outside the gene matches: 8. Germline values: CDR1 SGHRS, CDR2 YFSETQ. The CDR3 spells CASSRAGTSANTGELFF. The CDR3 DNA sequence: TGCGCCAGCAGCCGGGCAGGGACTAGCGCCAACACCGGGGAGCTGTTTTTT. Full variable domain (remainder filled in from reference TRBV5-1 and TRBJ2-2): KAGVTQTPRYLIKTRGQQVTLSCSPISGHRSVSWYQQTPGQGLQFLFEYFSETQRNKGNFPGRFSGRQFSNSRSEMNVSTLELGDSALYLCASSRAGTSANTGELFFGEGSRLTVL.

The chain couples TRBV6-1 to TRBJ1-1; perhaps TRBD1 as D (6 bases). V shed 6 bases and J shed 4 bases, with 12 bases lying between them. This CDR3 is built from 13 residues. Germline V lookup: CDR1 MNHNS, CDR2 SASEGT. The CDR3 DNA sequence: TGTGCCAGCAGACAGGGTATCGGCACTGAAGCTTTCTTT. Protein: CASRQGIGTEAFF.

The chain is built from TRBV30 and TRBJ2-3, with D perhaps matching TRBD1 (5 bases). Looked up from germline, CDR1 is GTSNPN and CDR2 is SVGIG (reference sequence). V lost 3 bases to trimming and J lost 0 bases, with 7 bases between them. The CDR3 contains 13 residues. CDR3 sequence: CAWRTASTDTQYF. The CDR3 DNA reads as TGTGCCTGGAGGACAGCTAGCACAGATACGCAGTATTTT.

This rearrangement joins TRBV6-5 to TRBJ2-3; D not certain. The CDR3 is 13 residues long. V lost 6 bases, J lost 0 bases, and 7 bases lay in between. From germline, CDR1 is MNHEY and CDR2 SVGAGI. DNA for the CDR3: TGTGCCAGCAGCCTCTCTAGCACAGATACGCAGTATTTT. Translating it yields CASSLSSTDTQYF.

This clone was detected only once. The CDR3 nucleotides are TGCGCCAGCAGCTTGGTAGCGGGCACAGATACGCAGTATTTT. It is translated as CASSLVAGTDTQYF. The chain is built from TRBV5-1 and TRBJ2-3; weak D call: TRBD2 (6 bases). CDR1 is SGHRS and CDR2 is YFSETQ in the germline V gene. The CDR3 contains 14 residues. Trimming left V 0 bases short and J 1 base short, with 6 bases between.

This chain connects TRBV2 to TRBJ2-7; 10 bases align to TRBD2. Losses at the gene ends were 7 bases for V and 0 bases for J; bases not matched to a gene: 6. This CDR3 has 15 residues. Germline CDR1 and CDR2: SNHLY and FYNNEI. This chain's CDR3 is CASNPRTSGSYEQYF. The CDR3 DNA reads TGTGCCAGCAACCCCCGGACTAGCGGCTCCTACGAGCAGTACTTC. The variable domain in full, with the rest retrieved from reference TRBV2 and TRBJ2-7, is EPEVTQTPSHQVTQMGQEVILRCVPISNHLYFYWYRQILGQKVEFLVSFYNNEISEKSEIFDDQFSVERPDGSNFTLKIRSTKLEDSAMYFCASNPRTSGSYEQYFGPGTRLTVT.

The chain is built from TRBV30 and TRBJ2-7; 8 positions match TRBD2. This CDR3 is built from 14 residues. With V trimmed by 0 bases and J by 6 bases, 7 bases remained unmatched. Germline V gene data show CDR1 as GTSNPN and CDR2 as SVGIG (reference sequence). CDR3 amino acids: CAWSVSSGRSEQYF. Here the CDR3 DNA reads TGTGCCTGGAGTGTGTCGAGCGGGAGAAGCGAGCAGTACTTC.